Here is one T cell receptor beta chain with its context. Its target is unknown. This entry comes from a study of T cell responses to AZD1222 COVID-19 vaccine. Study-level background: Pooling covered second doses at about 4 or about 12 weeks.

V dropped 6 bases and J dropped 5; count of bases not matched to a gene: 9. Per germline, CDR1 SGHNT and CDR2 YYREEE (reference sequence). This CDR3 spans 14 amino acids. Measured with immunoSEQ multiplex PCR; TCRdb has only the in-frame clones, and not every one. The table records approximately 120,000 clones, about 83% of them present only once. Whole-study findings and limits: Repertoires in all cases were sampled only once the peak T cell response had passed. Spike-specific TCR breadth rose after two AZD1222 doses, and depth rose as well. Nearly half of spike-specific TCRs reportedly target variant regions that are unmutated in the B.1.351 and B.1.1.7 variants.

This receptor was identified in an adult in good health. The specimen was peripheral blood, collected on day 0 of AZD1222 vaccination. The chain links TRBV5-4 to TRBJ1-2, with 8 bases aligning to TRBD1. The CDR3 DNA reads TGTGCCAGCACCAAAGGACAGGGAACTTATGGCTACACCTTC. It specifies CASTKGQGTYGYTF.